These T cell receptor beta chains were read from a single sample in a study of blood T cell repertoires in COVID-19. Produced via immunoSEQ multiplex PCR; TCRdb's table is partial and in-frame only. Of approximately 350,000 clones listed, around nine tenths were seen once; the top ten hold approximately 7.4%. Sequences were obtained from peripheral blood. The receptors shown here come from a woman aged 65 to 85 with COVID-19, enrolled during active disease. The CDR3 runs from the conserved cysteine through the conserved F or W. A D gene is named only where the DNA matches it firmly. Only part of the rows carry a size: once, few, many, or a class if the clone is expanded.

D,size,J,V,length,CDR3,DNA
.,.,TRBJ2-7,TRBV21-1,16,CASSKRGDRGHYEQYF,TGTGCCAGCAGCAAAAGGGGGGACAGGGGCCACTACGAGCAGTACTTC
.,.,TRBJ1-5,TRBV9,14,CASSVGGGNQPQHF,TGTGCCAGCAGCGTAGGAGGGGGAAATCAGCCCCAGCATTTT
TRBD2,.,TRBJ2-2,TRBV20-1,14,CSASAAGVVGELFF,TGCAGTGCTAGTGCCGCGGGGGTGGTCGGGGAGCTGTTTTTT
TRBD1,.,TRBJ1-3,TRBV7-6,17,CASSLVGQGRPGNTIYF,TGTGCCAGCAGCTTAGTGGGACAGGGGAGACCTGGAAACACCATATATTTT
TRBD2,.,TRBJ2-7,TRBV5-4,15,CASSLEGLAGDEQYF,TGTGCCAGCAGCTTGGAGGGACTAGCGGGAGACGAGCAGTACTTC
.,once,TRBJ2-7,TRBV6-6,13,CASSFPVPYEQYF,TGTGCCAGCAGTTTTCCGGTCCCCTACGAGCAGTACTTC
.,.,TRBJ1-4,TRBV5-1,14,CASSLGGGDEKLFF,TGCGCCAGCAGCTTGGGAGGGGGGGATGAAAAACTGTTTTTT
.,.,TRBJ2-3,TRBV12-5,12,CASGSLADTQYF,TGTGCTAGTGGTTCCCTAGCAGATACGCAGTATTTT
.,.,TRBJ1-4,TRBV19,15,CASSSDSATNEKLFF,TGTGCCAGTAGTAGTGACAGCGCAACTAATGAAAAACTGTTTTTT
.,.,TRBJ1-2,TRBV19,14,CASSILRADYGYTF,TGTGCCAGTAGTATACTCAGGGCTGACTATGGCTACACCTTC
.,.,TRBJ2-3,TRBV24-1,16,CATSDLSQQGTDTQYF,TGTGCCACCAGTGATTTAAGCCAACAGGGAACAGATACGCAGTATTTT
.,.,TRBJ1-3,TRBV7-2,16,CASSVVGQGSGNTIYF,TGTGCCAGCAGCGTGGTTGGGCAGGGGTCTGGAAACACCATATATTTT
.,.,TRBJ1-5,TRBV6-4,13,CASSDGERQPQHF,TGTGCCAGCAGTGATGGAGAAAGGCAGCCCCAGCATTTT
TRBD1,.,TRBJ1-2,TRBV7-9,14,CASSHGQGHYGYTF,TGTGCCAGCAGCCATGGACAGGGACACTATGGCTACACCTTC
TRBD2,.,TRBJ2-7,TRBV12-3/TRBV12-4,13,CASRPTSGGEQYF,TGTGCCAGCAGGCCTACTAGCGGGGGGGAGCAGTACTTC
TRBD1,.,TRBJ1-4,TRBV4-3,20,CASSRNWLGQVKERDEKLFF,TGCGCCAGCAGCCGAAATTGGTTGGGACAGGTAAAAGAACGGGATGAAAAACTGTTTTTT
.,.,TRBJ1-1,TRBV2,12,CASSDQGPEAFF,TGTGCCAGCAGTGACCAGGGCCCTGAAGCTTTCTTT
.,.,TRBJ1-3,TRBV29-1,12,CSASTPGNTIYF,TGCAGCGCCTCGACTCCTGGAAACACCATATATTTT
.,.,TRBJ2-5,TRBV2,13,CASKRQAPETQYF,TGTGCCAGCAAGAGACAGGCACCCGAGACCCAGTACTTC
.,.,TRBJ1-3,TRBV25-1,13,CASSRVIGNTIYF,TGTGCCAGCTCCAGGGTTATTGGAAACACCATATATTTT
.,.,TRBJ2-5,TRBV5-1,17,CASSLGGKTGGKVAQYF,TGCGCCAGCAGCTTGGGGGGCAAGACAGGAGGTAAAGTTGCCCAGTACTTC
.,.,TRBJ1-2,TRBV6-5,13,CASSLDSLPGYTF,TGTGCCAGCAGCCTGGACAGTCTCCCTGGCTACACCTTC
TRBD2,few,TRBJ2-3,TRBV27,16,CASSFEAGGNTDTQYF,TGTGCCAGCAGTTTTGAAGCGGGGGGAAACACAGATACGCAGTATTTT
TRBD1,.,TRBJ1-6,TRBV3-1/TRBV3-2,15,CASSQTWDRGLPLHF,TGTGCCAGCAGCCAGACCTGGGACAGGGGCCTACCCCTCCACTTT
.,.,TRBJ1-4,TRBV6-5,14,CASSSDRGREKLFF,TGTGCCAGCAGTTCGGACCGGGGTAGGGAAAAACTGTTTTTT
TRBD1,.,TRBJ2-5,TRBV30,17,CAWSVGSGTGGQETQYF,TGTGCCTGGAGTGTAGGATCTGGGACAGGGGGCCAGGAGACCCAGTACTTC
.,.,TRBJ1-1,TRBV5-3,17,CARSCTGAELLNTEAFF,TGTGCCAGAAGCTGTACAGGCGCTGAACTCCTGAACACTGAAGCTTTCTTT
.,.,TRBJ2-7,TRBV7-8,15,CASSFRDRGSVEQYF,TGTGCCAGCAGCTTTCGAGACCGGGGTTCCGTCGAGCAGTACTTC
.,.,TRBJ2-5,TRBV6-2/TRBV6-3,15,CASSFPQGSQETQYF,TGTGCCAGCAGTTTCCCACAGGGTTCCCAAGAGACCCAGTACTTC
.,.,TRBJ2-7,TRBV5-8,16,CASSPRLGLLGYEQYF,TGTGCCAGCAGCCCCAGACTAGGACTACTGGGCTACGAGCAGTACTTC
TRBD1,.,TRBJ1-4,TRBV5-8,15,CASSVGQAINEKLFF,TGTGCCAGCAGCGTGGGACAGGCGATTAATGAAAAACTGTTTTTT
TRBD1,.,TRBJ2-7,TRBV12-5,15,CASGDSGGYSYEQYF,TGTGCTAGTGGTGATTCAGGGGGCTACTCCTACGAGCAGTACTTC
.,.,TRBJ1-1,TRBV18,13,CASLRAGNTEAFF,TGTGCCAGCCTCAGGGCAGGGAACACTGAAGCTTTCTTT
.,.,TRBJ2-2,TRBV6-5,12,CASRSLSGELFF,TGTGCCAGCAGGTCCCTAAGCGGGGAGCTGTTTTTT
TRBD2,once,TRBJ2-1,TRBV27,15,CASSFPRGGDNEQFF,TGTGCCAGCAGTTTCCCTAGGGGAGGGGACAATGAGCAGTTCTTC
TRBD2,.,TRBJ2-1,TRBV4-1,15,CASSQGLAGGGEQFF,TGCGCCAGCAGCCAAGGCCTAGCGGGGGGTGGTGAGCAGTTCTTC
.,.,TRBJ2-3,TRBV11-2,15,CASTKGGGITDTQYF,TGTGCCAGCACCAAGGGGGGGGGAATCACAGATACGCAGTATTTT
TRBD2,.,TRBJ2-1,TRBV18,18,CASSPQGLAGGPRNEQFF,TGTGCCAGCTCACCACAGGGACTAGCGGGGGGGCCCCGGAATGAGCAGTTCTTC
TRBD1,.,TRBJ1-6,TRBV5-1,15,CASSLGQGFNSPLHF,TGCGCCAGCAGCTTGGGACAGGGGTTCAATTCACCCCTCCACTTT
.,.,TRBJ2-1,TRBV11-2,15,CASSGTVGARYEQFF,TGTGCCAGCAGCGGCACCGTGGGGGCTCGGTATGAGCAGTTCTTC
.,.,TRBJ2-7,TRBV4-2,12,CASSGQGNEQYF,TGTGCCAGCAGCGGCCAGGGGAACGAGCAGTACTTC
.,.,TRBJ1-5,TRBV7-9,13,CASSLVGPFPQHF,TGTGCCAGCAGCTTAGTGGGGCCCTTCCCCCAGCATTTT
.,.,TRBJ1-6,TRBV7-9,16,CASSLGPRRGNSPLHF,TGTGCCAGCAGCTTGGGCCCCAGAAGGGGTAATTCACCCCTCCACTTT
TRBD1,.,TRBJ2-2,TRBV5-1,16,CASSNRGLKNTGELFF,TGCGCCAGCAGCAACAGGGGGCTTAAGAACACCGGGGAGCTGTTTTTT
TRBD1,.,TRBJ1-5,TRBV6-6,16,CASSQTGGDSNQPQHF,TGTGCCAGCAGTCAAACAGGGGGGGATAGCAATCAGCCCCAGCATTTT
.,.,TRBJ2-1,TRBV7-3,14,CASSSSARDNEQFF,TGTGCCAGCAGCTCCTCTGCTAGAGACAATGAGCAGTTCTTC
.,.,TRBJ1-1,TRBV27,16,CASSLNSGLMNTEAFF,TGTGCCAGCAGTTTGAATTCAGGCCTCATGAACACTGAAGCTTTCTTT
.,.,TRBJ1-4,TRBV19,14,CASSIHREGEKLFF,TGTGCCAGTAGTATACACAGGGAGGGCGAAAAACTGTTTTTT
.,once,TRBJ1-2,TRBV30,14,CAWSYGGANYGYTF,TGTGCCTGGAGTTACGGGGGGGCTAACTATGGCTACACCTTC
.,.,TRBJ2-7,TRBV5-6,15,CASSYPTGENYEQYF,TGTGCCAGCAGCTACCCGACAGGTGAAAACTACGAGCAGTACTTC
.,.,TRBJ2-7,TRBV7-2,15,CASSLVDREGYEQYF,TGTGCCAGCAGCTTAGTGGACAGGGAGGGGTACGAGCAGTACTTC
TRBD1,.,TRBJ1-4,TRBV30,14,CAWRPRGLGEKLFF,TGTGCCTGGAGGCCCAGGGGGCTAGGGGAAAAACTGTTTTTT
.,.,TRBJ2-7,TRBV7-2,16,CASSFNFGPDNYEQYF,TGTGCCAGCAGCTTTAATTTTGGGCCTGACAACTACGAGCAGTACTTC
.,.,TRBJ2-3,TRBV6-4,15,CASSDVGTSMDTQYF,TGTGCCAGCAGTGATGTCGGGACTTCCATGGATACGCAGTATTTT
.,.,TRBJ1-4,TRBV7-2,11,CASSSGEKLFF,TGTGCCAGCAGCTCGGGTGAAAAACTGTTTTTT
.,.,TRBJ1-6,TRBV18,18,CASSPSSRLWVYNSPLHF,TGTGCCAGCTCCCCCTCATCCAGGCTGTGGGTTTATAATTCACCCCTCCACTTT
.,few,TRBJ2-1,TRBV12-5,16,CASGLVLGQVSNEQFF,TGTGCTAGTGGTTTGGTACTTGGGCAGGTTAGCAATGAGCAGTTCTTC